The 18 T cell receptor beta chains reported below all come from one sample, sequenced in a study of human T cells and chemical hapten exposure. TCRdb re-analysed the RACE reads in MiXCR, keeping a single row per CDR3 protein. Of roughly 100,000 distinct CDR3 sequences in the sample, 11% were seen once. Time point defined: patch test 1, 2 weeks after DPC sensitization. Treatment: therapeutic diphenylcyclopropenone sensitization with weekly scalp DPC. Specimen: whole blood, collected in connection with sensitization to the hapten diphenylcyclopropenone (DPC). The receptors here all came from a woman between 40 and 50 years old with alopecia areata. Some clones in this sample may be carry-over from other donors' samples.

The J gene is TRBJ2-7, the V gene TRBV27, with D unresolved. Germline V gene lookup returns CDR1 MNHEY and CDR2 SMNVEV (reference sequence). Trimming took 3 bases from V and 0 from J, leaving 6 bases between them. The CDR3 covers 13 residues. The CDR3 DNA reads TGTGCCAGCAGTTTTGCCAACTCCTACGAGCAGTACTTC. It specifies CASSFANSYEQYF.

This clonotype came up a few times. The chain employs TRBV16 and TRBJ1-2; D is perhaps TRBD1 (5 bases). Trimming left V 2 bases short and J 6 bases short, with 19 bases between. The CDR3 runs 16 residues. Per the germline V gene, CDR1 is KGHSY and CDR2 is FQNENV. The CDR3 protein is CASSQRAGAGVDGYTF. CDR3 DNA sequence: TGTGCCAGCAGCCAACGCGCGGGCGCGGGGGTGGATGGCTACACCTTC.

The table lists this clonotype with many counts. The chain carries TRBV10-1 and TRBJ2-7; no clear D gene. V lost 8 bases to trimming and J lost 0 bases, with 11 bases between them. Germline values: CDR1 WNHNN, CDR2 SYGVQD (reference sequence). The CDR3 is 13 amino acids. CDR3 protein: CASRSSDSYEQYF. The CDR3, as DNA: TGCGCCAGCCGGTCGTCCGACTCCTACGAGCAGTACTTC.

This clonotype was counted a few times. The chain is built from TRBV3-1 and TRBJ1-6, with 7 bases matching TRBD1. The CDR3 consists of 15 residues. With V trimmed by 2 bases and J by 7 bases, 5 bases remained unmatched. Germline CDR1 and CDR2: LGHDT and YNNKEL (reference sequence). The CDR3 DNA is TGTGCCAGCAGCCAACCGGGACAGATAAATTCACCCCTCCACTTT. It is translated as CASSQPGQINSPLHF.

This clonotype has at least ten counts. The J gene is TRBJ2-1, the V gene TRBV5-6; 13 nucleotides line up with TRBD2. CDR1 is SGHDT, CDR2 YYEEEE, per germline. V trimming: 0 bases; J trimming: 6 bases; junction bases outside the gene matches: 6. The CDR3 length is 17 residues. The CDR3 reads CASSLVGTSGVVNEQFF. DNA of the CDR3: TGTGCCAGCAGCTTGGTAGGGACTAGCGGGGTGGTCAATGAGCAGTTCTTC.

This chain uses TRBV5-4 with TRBJ1-3, with 8 nucleotides matching TRBD1. Trimming took 4 bases from V and 5 from J; bases not matched to a gene: 8. The germline V gene has CDR1 SGHNT and CDR2 YYREEE (reference sequence). The CDR3 is made up of 15 amino acids. The CDR3 nucleotides are TGTGCCAGCAGCCCCGGACAGGGTATGCGAAACACCATATATTTT. This encodes CASSPGQGMRNTIYF.

This clonotype was detected a few times. V and J are TRBV9 and TRBJ1-4, with 12 bases identical to TRBD1. Germline lookup yields CDR1 SGDLS and CDR2 YYNGEE. V lost 3 bases and J lost 8; bases outside the gene matches: 17. The CDR3 totals 19 residues. The CDR3 DNA reads as TGTGCCAGCAGCGCTGCCGGGACAGGGGGCTTGGGAGGGCAGGAAAAACTGTTTTTT. Translation: CASSAAGTGGLGGQEKLFF.

This clonotype was seen repeatedly, ten times or more. The chain links TRBV13 to TRBJ1-1; the D gene is possibly TRBD1 (5 bases). CDR3 size: 14 residues. From germline, CDR1 is PRHDT and CDR2 FYEKMQ (reference sequence). The V end was cut by 7 bases, the J end by 3 bases, with 15 bases between. CDR3 in amino acids: CASTPFGGDTEAFF. The CDR3, as DNA: TGTGCCAGCACCCCCTTTGGGGGGGACACTGAAGCTTTCTTT.

The table lists this clonotype with a few counts. The DNA for the CDR3 is TGTGCCAGCAGCCCTCCGAGGTTCCACGAGCAGTACTTC. Translating gives CASSPPRFHEQYF. This chain joins TRBV12-3 or TRBV12-4 and TRBJ2-7; D call uncertain. Trimming removed 6 bases at V and 5 bases at J, with 14 bases between. The CDR3 sequence is 13 residues long.

This clonotype was seen just once. In nucleotides, the CDR3 is TGTGCCAGCAGTGCGGGAACAGGGAGGAGCAATCAGCCCCAGCATTTT. Residues: CASSAGTGRSNQPQHF. The genes are TRBV6-1 and TRBJ1-5, with a possible D match to TRBD1 (6 bases). Deletions cut 4 bases from V and 1 base from J, with 14 bases between. Germline V gives CDR1 MNHNS, CDR2 SASEGT. This CDR3 has 16 residues.

The J gene is TRBJ1-1, the V gene TRBV9; D unclear. CDR3 size: 14 residues. V was trimmed by 4 bases and J by 1 base, leaving 11 bases between them. Germline V gene lookup returns CDR1 SGDLS and CDR2 YYNGEE. The CDR3 sequence is CASSPRRGNTEAFF. Written as DNA, the CDR3 is TGTGCCAGCAGCCCCCGCCGGGGGAACACTGAAGCTTTCTTT.

This clonotype was counted at least ten times. The J gene is TRBJ2-4, the V gene TRBV6-1, with TRBD2 matching over 13 bases. CDR1 is MNHNS, CDR2 SASEGT, per germline. The CDR3 length is 20 residues. J was trimmed by 3 bases and V by 5 bases; bases with no gene match: 16. CDR3: CASSKTGRGLAGDGKNIQYF. The CDR3 bases are TGTGCCAGCAGTAAGACAGGGAGAGGACTAGCGGGAGATGGCAAAAACATTCAGTACTTC.

This clonotype was detected a few times. The genes are TRBV6-6 and TRBJ2-3; tentatively, D is TRBD1 or TRBD2 (5 bases each). This CDR3 has 14 residues. Looked up from germline, CDR1 is MNHNY and CDR2 is SVGAGI (reference sequence). V shed 2 bases and J shed 2 bases, with 8 bases lying between them. Here the CDR3 reads CASSYPGHTDTQYF. The CDR3 DNA reads TGTGCCAGCAGTTACCCGGGGCACACAGATACGCAGTATTTT.

This clonotype was seen ten or more times. V and J are TRBV12-3 or TRBV12-4 and TRBJ2-5; D is ambiguous. Trimming removed 0 bases at V and 5 bases at J, with 7 bases between. This CDR3 spans 13 amino acids. This CDR3 is CASSLAGIETQYF. The CDR3 DNA follows: TGTGCCAGCAGTTTAGCGGGAATCGAGACCCAGTACTTC.

In its sample, this clonotype was seen a few times. The chain employs TRBV6-5 and TRBJ1-1; 8 bases are shared with TRBD1. The junction had 9 bases not matched to a gene; V was cut back by 0 bases and J by 3 bases. This CDR3 region has 17 residues. Germline V CDR1 and CDR2: MNHEY, SVGAGI. The CDR3 sequence is CASSYSIEQGVYTEAFF. CDR3 bases: TGTGCCAGCAGTTACTCGATTGAACAGGGGGTTTACACTGAAGCTTTCTTT.

The chain is built from TRBV6-2 or TRBV6-3 and TRBJ2-2, with D possibly matching TRBD1 (6 bases). The V end lost 10 bases, the J end lost 1 base, and 10 bases lay between the germline ends. CDR1 MNHEY and CDR2 SVGEGT come from the germline V gene. The CDR3 is made up of 13 amino acids. In DNA, the CDR3 is TGTGCCACCCAACAGGGGAACACCGGGGAGCTGTTTTTT. Its protein product is CATQQGNTGELFF.

The V gene is TRBV7-6, the J gene TRBJ2-1, with 7 bases fitting TRBD2. Germline V lookup: CDR1 SGHVS, CDR2 FNYEAQ. This CDR3 has 16 residues. Trimming cost V 2 bases and J 1 base; bases outside gene matches: 5. CDR3 coding DNA: TGTGCCAGCAGCTTATTACTGGGGGGGTCCTACAATGAGCAGTTCTTC. It translates to CASSLLLGGSYNEQFF.

This clonotype was seen repeatedly, ten times or more. This rearrangement joins TRBV14 to TRBJ2-1; D may be TRBD1 (5 bases). Trimming took off 1 base at V and 4 bases at J, with 8 bases between the two ends. This CDR3 comprises 14 residues. The V gene's germline CDR1 is SGHDN and CDR2 FVKESK. DNA for the CDR3: TGTGCCAGCAGCCAAGGGGGCGCGTACAATGAGCAGTTCTTC. It specifies CASSQGGAYNEQFF.